This TCR beta chain was retrieved from a study of monozygotic twins with inflammatory bowel disease. Germline CDR1 SGHAT, CDR2 FQNNGV. The CDR3 extends over 13 amino acids. Using the 5' RACE reads, TCRdb records one entry per CDR3 protein without DNA. The listing records about 210,000 distinct CDR3 sequences. V is TRBV11-2 and J is TRBJ1-6. The clonotype originates from a human donor with ulcerative colitis or Crohn's disease, or a healthy co-twin of an affected twin (not recorded which). The source material was blood. This chain's CDR3 is CASSLVVGSPLHF.